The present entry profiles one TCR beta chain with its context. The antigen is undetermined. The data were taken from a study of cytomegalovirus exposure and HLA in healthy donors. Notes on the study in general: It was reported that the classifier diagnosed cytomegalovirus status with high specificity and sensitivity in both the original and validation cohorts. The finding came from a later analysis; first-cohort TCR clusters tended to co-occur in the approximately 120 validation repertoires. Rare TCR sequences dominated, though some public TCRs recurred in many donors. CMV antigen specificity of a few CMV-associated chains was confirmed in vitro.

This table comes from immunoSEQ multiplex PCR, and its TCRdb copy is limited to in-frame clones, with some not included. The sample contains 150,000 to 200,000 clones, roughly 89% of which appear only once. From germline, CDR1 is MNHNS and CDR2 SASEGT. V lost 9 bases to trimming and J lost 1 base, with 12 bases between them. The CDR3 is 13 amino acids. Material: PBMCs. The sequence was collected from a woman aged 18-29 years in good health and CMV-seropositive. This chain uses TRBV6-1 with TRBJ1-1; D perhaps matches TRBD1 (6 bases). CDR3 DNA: TGTGCCAGTGACGGACAGACGAACACTGAAGCTTTCTTT. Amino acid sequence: CASDGQTNTEAFF.